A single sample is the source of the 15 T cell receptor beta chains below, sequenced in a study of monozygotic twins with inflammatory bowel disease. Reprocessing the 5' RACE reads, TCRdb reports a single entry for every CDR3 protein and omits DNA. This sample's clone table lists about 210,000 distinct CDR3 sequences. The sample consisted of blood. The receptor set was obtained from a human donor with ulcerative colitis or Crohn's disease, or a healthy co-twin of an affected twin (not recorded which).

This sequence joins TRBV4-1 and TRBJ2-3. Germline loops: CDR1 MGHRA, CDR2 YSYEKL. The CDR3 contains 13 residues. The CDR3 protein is CASSQEMTDTQYF.

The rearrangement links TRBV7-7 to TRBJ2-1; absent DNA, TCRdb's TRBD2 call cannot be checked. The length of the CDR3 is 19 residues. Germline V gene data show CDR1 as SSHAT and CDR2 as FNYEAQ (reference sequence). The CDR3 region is CASSFRLAGGPSSYNEQFF.

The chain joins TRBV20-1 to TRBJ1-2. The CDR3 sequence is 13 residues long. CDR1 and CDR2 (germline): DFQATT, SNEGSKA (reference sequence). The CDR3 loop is CSARENGNYGYTF.

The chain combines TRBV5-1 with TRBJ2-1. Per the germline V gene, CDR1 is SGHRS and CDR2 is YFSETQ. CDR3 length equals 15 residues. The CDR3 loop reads CASSLDKIPYNEQFF. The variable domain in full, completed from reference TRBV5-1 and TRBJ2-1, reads KAGVTQTPRYLIKTRGQQVTLSCSPISGHRSVSWYQQTPGQGLQFLFEYFSETQRNKGNFPGRFSGRQFSNSRSEMNVSTLELGDSALYLCASSLDKIPYNEQFFGPGTRLTVL.

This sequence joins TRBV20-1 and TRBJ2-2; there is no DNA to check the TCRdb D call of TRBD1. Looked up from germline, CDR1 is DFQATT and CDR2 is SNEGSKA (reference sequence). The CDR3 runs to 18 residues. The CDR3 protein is CSARDEQGARLATGELFF.

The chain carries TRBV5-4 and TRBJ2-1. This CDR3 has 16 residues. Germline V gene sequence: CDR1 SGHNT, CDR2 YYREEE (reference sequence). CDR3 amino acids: CASSLYTGSSYNEQFF.

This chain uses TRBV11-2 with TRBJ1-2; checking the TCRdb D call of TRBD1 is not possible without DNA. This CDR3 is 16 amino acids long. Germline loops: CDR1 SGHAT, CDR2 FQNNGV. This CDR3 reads CASSLLTDGLIVGYTF.

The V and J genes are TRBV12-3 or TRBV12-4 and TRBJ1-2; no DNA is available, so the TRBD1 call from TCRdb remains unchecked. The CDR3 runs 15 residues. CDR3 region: CASSELGTGGIGYTF.

The CDR3 is CASSPRQPPDTQYF. The genes are TRBV9 and TRBJ2-3. Germline V lookup: CDR1 SGDLS, CDR2 YYNGEE. The CDR3 is 14 residues long.

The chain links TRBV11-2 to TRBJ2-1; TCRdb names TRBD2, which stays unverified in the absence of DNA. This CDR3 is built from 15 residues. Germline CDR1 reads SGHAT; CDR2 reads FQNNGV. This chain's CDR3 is CASSLVLLRGNEQFF.

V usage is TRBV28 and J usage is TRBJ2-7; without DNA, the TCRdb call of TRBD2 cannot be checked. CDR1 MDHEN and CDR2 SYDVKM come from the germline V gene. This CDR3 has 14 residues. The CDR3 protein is CASSRRTYYYEQYF. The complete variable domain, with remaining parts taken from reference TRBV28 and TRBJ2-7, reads DVKVTQSSRYLVKRTGEKVFLECVQDMDHENMFWYRQDPGLGLRLIYFSYDVKMKEKGDIPEGYSVSREKKERFSLILESASTNQTSMYLCASSRRTYYYEQYFGPGTRLTVT.

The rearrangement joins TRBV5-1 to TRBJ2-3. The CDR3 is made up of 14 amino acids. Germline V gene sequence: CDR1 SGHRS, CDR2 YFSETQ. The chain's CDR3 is CASSSGIRTDTQYF.

The CDR3 sequence: CASSLTGGISYEQYF. The gene calls are TRBV5-5 and TRBJ2-7. From germline, CDR1 is SGHKS and CDR2 YYEKEE (reference sequence). The CDR3 has 15 residues.

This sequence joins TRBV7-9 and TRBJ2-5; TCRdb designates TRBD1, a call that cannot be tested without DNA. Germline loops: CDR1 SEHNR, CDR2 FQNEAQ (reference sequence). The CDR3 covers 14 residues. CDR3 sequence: CASSLDRTQETQYF.

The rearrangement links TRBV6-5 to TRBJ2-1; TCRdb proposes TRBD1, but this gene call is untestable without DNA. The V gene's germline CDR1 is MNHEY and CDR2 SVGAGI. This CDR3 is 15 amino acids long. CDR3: CASSYGGALYNEQFF.